The sample holds a few counts of the clone carrying this T cell receptor (beta chain). Antigen unknown. The record originates from a study of identical twins. Carrying unique molecular identifiers, the cDNA also gained a universal primer site through template switching. TCRdb ran MiXCR on the 5' RACE reads and lists one entry per CDR3 protein. The repertoire holds nearly 900,000 distinct CDR3 sequences, with more than 9% as singletons. The ends were cut back, 0 bases at V and 1 base at J, with 9 bases in the middle. The germline gives CDR1 LNHNV, CDR2 YYDKDF (reference sequence). This CDR3 has 15 residues. Study-wide results and limits: Fewer insertions characterized abundant cord blood beta clonotypes, whereas memory repertoires showed none. Donors were not followed over many years; analysis was cross-sectional.

A further study also used this sample, focusing on yellow fever vaccine responses in identical twins. That study adds: Reports say the vaccine T cell response in twins looked partly convergent and partly personalized.

What was sequenced was PBMCs. This sequence originates from a woman under 30 in good health. The gene calls are TRBV15 and TRBJ1-1; D might be TRBD1 (6 bases). Written as DNA, the CDR3 is TGTGCCACCAGCAGAGATCAGGGGACGAACACTGAAGCTTTCTTT. Translated, it gives CATSRDQGTNTEAFF.